The sequence of this T cell receptor beta chain was determined in a study of cytotoxic CD8 clonotypes in ibrutinib-treated CLL. Overall study: Across samples, productive templates numbered 255,043 and productive rearrangements reached 80,000 to 95,000 on average. Study-wide results and caveats: Under therapy, public clonotypes either contracted or stayed stable, and they were uncommon.

TCRdb keeps only in-frame clones here, not all; method: immunoSEQ multiplex PCR. In the table there are around 250,000 clones, about three quarters of which are singletons. With respect to this clone: Its antigen is undetermined.

V lost 3 bases, J lost 1 base, and 10 bases lay in between. Per germline, CDR1 MDHEN and CDR2 SYDVKM. The CDR3 runs 16 residues. This receptor was identified in a human donor with chronic lymphocytic leukemia. Sequences were derived from PBMCs, sampled after 24 months of ibrutinib treatment. The chain couples TRBV28 to TRBJ2-6; D ambiguous. CDR3 residues: CASSFSLGSGANVLTF. DNA for the CDR3: TGTGCCAGCAGTTTCTCTTTAGGATCTGGGGCCAACGTCCTGACTTTC.